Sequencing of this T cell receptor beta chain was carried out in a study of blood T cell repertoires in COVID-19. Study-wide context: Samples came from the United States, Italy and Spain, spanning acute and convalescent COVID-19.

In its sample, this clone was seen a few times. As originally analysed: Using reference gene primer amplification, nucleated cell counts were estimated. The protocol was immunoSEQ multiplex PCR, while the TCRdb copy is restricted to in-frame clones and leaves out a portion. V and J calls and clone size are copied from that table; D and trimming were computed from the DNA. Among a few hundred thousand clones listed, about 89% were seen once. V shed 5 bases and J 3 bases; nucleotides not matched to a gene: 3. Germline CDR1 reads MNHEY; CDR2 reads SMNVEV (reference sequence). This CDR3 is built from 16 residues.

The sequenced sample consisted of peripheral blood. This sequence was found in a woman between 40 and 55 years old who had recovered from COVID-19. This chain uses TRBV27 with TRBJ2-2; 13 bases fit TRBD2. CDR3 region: CASSEGLAGDTGELFF. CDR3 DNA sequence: TGTGCCAGCAGTGAAGGACTAGCGGGAGACACCGGGGAGCTGTTTTTT.